This T cell receptor beta chain was profiled in a study of human T cells and chemical hapten exposure. Study-wide background: Patches that contained 0.01% DPC were applied to the upper back and read at 6 days. Regarding the study as a whole: TCRs at a frequency above 1 in 1000 stayed unchanged with DPC sensitization. Large CDR3 similarity clusters arose significantly more often from expanded TCRs than from controls.

Comments on this clonotype: Antigen: not known.

The germline V gene has CDR1 MNHEY and CDR2 SVGAGI. V was shortened by 7 bases and J by 5 bases, with 6 bases between the two germline ends. The CDR3 is 11 residues long. TCRdb reprocessed the RACE reads via MiXCR and lists one record per CDR3 protein. The sample has around 110,000 distinct CDR3 sequences, roughly 12% seen once. Time point indicated: pre-sensitization, week 0. Treatment in this sample: therapeutic diphenylcyclopropenone sensitization with weekly scalp DPC. Suited to DPC and affected by alopecia, the donors ranged from 18 to 70 years old. This material consisted of whole blood, taken in connection with sensitization to the hapten diphenylcyclopropenone (DPC). This rearrangement joins TRBV6-5 to TRBJ2-1; D perhaps matches TRBD1 (5 bases). This clonotype was sampled from a woman between 50 and 59 years old with alopecia areata. Some clones in this sample may be carry-over from other donors' samples. The CDR3 sequence is CASKGNNEQFF. The CDR3 DNA sequence: TGTGCCAGCAAGGGGAACAATGAGCAGTTCTTC.